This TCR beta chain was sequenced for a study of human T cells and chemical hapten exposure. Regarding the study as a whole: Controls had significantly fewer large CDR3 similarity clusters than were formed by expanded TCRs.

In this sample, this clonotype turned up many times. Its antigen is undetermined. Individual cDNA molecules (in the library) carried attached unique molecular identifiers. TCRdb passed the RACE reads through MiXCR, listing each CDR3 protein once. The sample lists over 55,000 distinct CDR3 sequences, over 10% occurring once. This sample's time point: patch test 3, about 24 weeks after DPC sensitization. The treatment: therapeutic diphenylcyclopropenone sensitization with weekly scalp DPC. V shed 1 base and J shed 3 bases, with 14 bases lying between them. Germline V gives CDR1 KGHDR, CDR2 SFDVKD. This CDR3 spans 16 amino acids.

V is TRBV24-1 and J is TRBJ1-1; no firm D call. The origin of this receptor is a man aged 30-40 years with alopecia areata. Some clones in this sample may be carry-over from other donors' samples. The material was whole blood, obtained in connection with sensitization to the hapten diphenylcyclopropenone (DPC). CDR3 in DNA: TGTGCCACCAGTGATTTACCTCGGACCGTCTACACTGAAGCTTTCTTT. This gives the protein CATSDLPRTVYTEAFF.